The clone carrying this T cell receptor (beta chain) was detected a few times. Its antigen is unidentified. V lost 1 base and J lost 5, with 12 bases in between. The germline gives CDR1 MNHEY, CDR2 SVGAGI. The CDR3 has 15 residues. TCRdb reprocessed the 5' RACE reads with MiXCR, giving one entry per CDR3 protein. The sample shows a few hundred thousand distinct CDR3 sequences, about 9% of them seen only once. The record originates from a study of identical twins. Study results and caveats: Alpha sequences out of frame and shared by twins had excess low generation probability. Beta clonotypes that were abundant in cord blood contained fewer insertions, a pattern absent from memory repertoires. Models, which agreed with sharing between unrelated individuals, nonetheless underestimated the out-of-frame TCR alpha sharing seen in monozygotic twins.

Separately, the same data were catalogued under a study of yellow fever vaccine responses in identical twins.

The source material was CD8+ T cells sorted from blood. The chain is built from TRBV6-5 and TRBJ1-5; TRBD1 might be the D (5 bases). The clonotype originates from a woman under 30 in good health. The CDR3 loop is CASSYLGDDDQPQHF. The CDR3 DNA reads TGTGCCAGCAGTTACTTGGGGGACGACGATCAGCCCCAGCATTTT.